The rows below give T cell receptor beta chains drawn from one sample of a study of blood T cell repertoires in COVID-19. Assay: immunoSEQ multiplex PCR; the TCRdb copy retains only in-frame clones and omits some. The sample carries around 63,000 clones, around 80% recorded once. Sequenced sample: peripheral blood. The receptors shown here come from a human donor in a cohort sampled during active COVID-19. Both conserved end residues are part of each CDR3. A D gene is named only where the DNA matches it firmly. A clone size is listed for some rows: how often the clone was seen (once, few, many), or a class if it is expanded.

clone_size,v_call,cdr3_length,d_call,j_call,cdr3_aa,cdr3_nt
.,TRBV9,14,.,TRBJ2-5,CASSPSGLVETQYF,TGTGCCAGCAGCCCCTCCGGTCTGGTAGAGACCCAGTACTTC
.,TRBV5-1,15,TRBD1,TRBJ2-5,CASTQAGGFQETQYF,TGCGCCAGCACGCAAGCAGGGGGTTTTCAAGAGACCCAGTACTTC
.,TRBV6-5,12,.,TRBJ2-7,CATGRGRHEQYF,TGTGCCACGGGAAGAGGTCGACACGAGCAGTACTTC
.,TRBV9,14,TRBD1,TRBJ2-7,CASSSRDRVGEQYF,TGTGCCAGCAGCTCCCGGGACAGGGTCGGCGAGCAGTACTTC
.,TRBV4-3,17,TRBD2,TRBJ2-6,CASSQREGLSGANVLTF,TGCGCCAGCAGCCAGCGGGAGGGCCTCTCTGGGGCCAACGTCCTGACTTTC
once,TRBV5-5,16,TRBD2,TRBJ2-5,CASSSERLAGRETQYF,TGTGCCAGCAGCTCCGAAAGACTAGCGGGACGGGAGACCCAGTACTTC
.,TRBV7-9,14,TRBD1,TRBJ2-5,CASRTSGTVKTQYF,TGTGCCAGCAGAACCTCCGGGACAGTTAAGACCCAGTACTTC
few,TRBV6-5,12,.,TRBJ2-1,CASTLRGNEQFF,TGTGCCAGCACCCTACGAGGGAATGAGCAGTTCTTC
few,TRBV2,15,TRBD2,TRBJ2-2,CASKLAGGVTGELFF,TGTGCCAGTAAGCTAGCGGGAGGGGTCACCGGGGAGCTGTTTTTT
.,TRBV5-1,15,TRBD1,TRBJ2-5,CASSPGTGARETQYF,TGCGCCAGCAGCCCAGGGACAGGGGCTAGAGAGACCCAGTACTTC
once,TRBV6-2/TRBV6-3,14,.,TRBJ2-7,CASSYYSGSYEQYF,TGTGCCAGCAGTTACTACTCAGGGTCCTACGAGCAGTACTTC
.,TRBV28,14,TRBD1,TRBJ2-5,CATLNRGSQETQYF,TGTGCCACCCTGAACAGGGGGAGCCAAGAGACCCAGTACTTC
.,TRBV10-3,13,TRBD2,TRBJ2-7,CAISEGAGVEQYF,TGTGCCATCAGTGAGGGGGCGGGAGTTGAGCAGTACTTC
.,TRBV28,13,TRBD1,TRBJ1-6,CASSTGANSPLHF,TGTGCCAGCAGTACAGGGGCAAATTCACCCCTCCACTTT
.,TRBV11-3,15,TRBD1,TRBJ1-1,CASSLEGQANTEAFF,TGTGCCAGCAGCTTAGAAGGACAGGCGAACACTGAAGCTTTCTTT
once,TRBV29-1,13,.,TRBJ2-7,CSVEDPESYEQYF,TGCAGCGTTGAAGATCCGGAGTCCTACGAGCAGTACTTC
.,TRBV5-4,13,.,TRBJ2-7,CASSLGARYEQYF,TGTGCCAGCAGCTTGGGGGCCCGCTACGAGCAGTACTTC
.,TRBV16,13,TRBD2,TRBJ2-7,CASSLGGSYEQYF,TGTGCCAGCAGCCTGGGCGGGAGTTACGAGCAGTACTTC
.,TRBV19,14,TRBD1,TRBJ1-1,CASSPDRANTEAFF,TGTGCCAGTAGTCCGGACAGGGCGAACACTGAAGCTTTCTTT
few,TRBV28,12,.,TRBJ1-2,CASSLRQYGYTF,TGTGCCAGCAGTTTAAGACAGTATGGCTACACCTTC
once,TRBV27,16,TRBD2,TRBJ2-3,CASSRSLAGGPGTQYF,TGTGCCAGCAGTAGATCACTAGCGGGAGGGCCGGGAACGCAGTATTTT
few,TRBV19,13,TRBD1,TRBJ1-1,CASSRDRAREAFF,TGTGCCAGTAGTAGGGACAGGGCGAGGGAAGCTTTCTTT
once,TRBV27,15,.,TRBJ1-2,CASSLKEGNFYGYTF,TGTGCCAGCAGTTTAAAGGAGGGTAACTTCTATGGCTACACCTTC
.,TRBV20-1,11,.,TRBJ2-3,CSASIRSSQYF,TGCAGTGCTAGTATAAGGAGCTCGCAGTATTTT
many,TRBV14,15,.,TRBJ1-6,CASSPKSSYNSPLHF,TGTGCCAGCAGCCCCAAGAGCTCCTATAATTCACCCCTCCACTTT
.,TRBV19,14,.,TRBJ2-5,CASTFRQGHETQYF,TGTGCCAGCACCTTCCGGCAGGGACACGAGACCCAGTACTTC
few,TRBV7-9,12,.,TRBJ2-1,CASSFLVGEQFF,TGTGCCAGCAGCTTCTTGGTGGGCGAGCAGTTCTTC
.,TRBV28,16,.,TRBJ2-7,CASIASRLGSSDRQYF,TGTGCCAGCATCGCCTCCAGGCTTGGGTCATCTGATCGGCAGTACTTC
.,TRBV7-3,14,TRBD2,TRBJ2-1,CASSPGTSGHEQFF,TGTGCCAGCAGCCCTGGGACTAGCGGGCATGAGCAGTTCTTC
.,TRBV3-1/TRBV3-2,15,.,TRBJ2-1,CASSQAWTINNEQFF,TGTGCCAGCAGCCAAGCCTGGACTATCAACAATGAGCAGTTCTTC
once,TRBV5-1,13,.,TRBJ2-1,CASSQSTSNEQFF,TGCGCCAGCAGCCAATCAACTAGTAATGAGCAGTTCTTC
.,TRBV5-6,15,.,TRBJ1-3,CASSLAAVSGNTIYF,TGTGCCAGCAGCTTGGCGGCGGTATCTGGAAACACCATATATTTT
.,TRBV5-1,13,.,TRBJ2-3,CASSGELADTQYF,TGCGCCAGCAGCGGGGAGTTAGCAGATACGCAGTATTTT
.,TRBV9,13,.,TRBJ1-1,CASSPSGRVEAFF,TGTGCCAGCAGCCCCTCTGGGCGAGTTGAAGCTTTCTTT
.,TRBV5-1,20,TRBD2,TRBJ2-3,CASSLGMRLAGGEHTDTQYF,TGCGCCAGCAGCTTGGGTATGAGGCTAGCGGGAGGGGAGCACACAGATACGCAGTATTTT
.,TRBV12-5,16,TRBD2,TRBJ2-5,CASGKNSGRAQETQYF,TGTGCTAGTGGTAAAAATAGCGGGAGGGCACAAGAGACCCAGTACTTC
.,TRBV11-3,15,.,TRBJ1-1,CASSSRSAGFAEAFF,TGTGCCAGCAGCTCCAGGAGCGCAGGGTTCGCTGAAGCTTTCTTT
.,TRBV12-3/TRBV12-4,13,TRBD2,TRBJ2-7,CASSFRGGDEQYF,TGTGCCAGCAGTTTCCGGGGAGGGGACGAGCAGTACTTC
.,TRBV5-1,17,.,TRBJ2-6,CASSLDPPGAGANVLTF,TGCGCCAGCAGCTTGGACCCCCCAGGGGCTGGGGCCAACGTCCTGACTTTC
.,TRBV10-3,14,.,TRBJ1-4,CAIRGDTSNEKLFF,TGTGCCATCAGGGGTGACACATCTAATGAAAAACTGTTTTTT
.,TRBV28,14,.,TRBJ1-5,CASSFRGRSQPQHF,TGTGCCAGCAGTTTTCGGGGGAGAAGTCAGCCCCAGCATTTT
.,TRBV4-2,15,.,TRBJ2-7,CASSQLPREAYEQYF,TGTGCCAGCAGCCAACTTCCACGGGAAGCCTACGAGCAGTACTTC
.,TRBV20-1,13,.,TRBJ2-2,CSASFQNTGELFF,TGCAGTGCTAGTTTTCAGAACACCGGGGAGCTGTTTTTT
.,TRBV19,14,.,TRBJ2-5,CASKSSGPRETQYF,TGTGCCAGTAAGAGCTCAGGGCCGAGGGAGACCCAGTACTTC
.,TRBV19,17,.,TRBJ2-6,CASSISAGKTGANVLTF,TGTGCCAGTAGTATATCCGCGGGCAAGACTGGGGCCAACGTCCTGACTTTC
.,TRBV7-2,12,TRBD1,TRBJ2-7,CASSFGQAEQYF,TGTGCCAGCAGCTTTGGACAGGCCGAGCAGTACTTC
.,TRBV18,13,.,TRBJ2-7,CASSEGTGSEQYF,TGTGCCAGCTCCGAGGGCACCGGCTCCGAGCAGTACTTC
.,TRBV6-4,15,.,TRBJ2-3,CASSDQGIESDTQYF,TGTGCCAGCAGTGACCAGGGGATAGAGTCCGATACGCAGTATTTT
.,TRBV7-9,14,.,TRBJ2-5,CASSRTGRQETQYF,TGTGCCAGCAGCCGAACAGGGCGCCAAGAGACCCAGTACTTC
.,TRBV4-2,13,.,TRBJ1-1,CASSQERSTEAFF,TGTGCCAGCAGCCAAGAGAGGAGCACTGAAGCTTTCTTT
.,TRBV9,15,.,TRBJ1-1,CASSVGADMNTEAFF,TGTGCCAGCAGCGTAGGGGCTGACATGAACACTGAAGCTTTCTTT
.,TRBV6-5,14,.,TRBJ1-4,CASSPQVPGEKLFF,TGTGCCAGCAGTCCACAGGTACCTGGGGAAAAACTGTTTTTT
few,TRBV19,16,TRBD2,TRBJ2-1,CASRRLAGEISNEQFF,TGTGCCAGCAGAAGACTAGCGGGAGAGATAAGCAATGAGCAGTTCTTC
.,TRBV5-4,14,TRBD1,TRBJ2-7,CASSFGQGTGEQYF,TGTGCCAGCAGCTTCGGACAGGGGACGGGCGAGCAGTACTTC
.,TRBV7-2,15,TRBD2,TRBJ2-1,CASSLATSGNHEQFF,TGTGCCAGCAGCTTAGCGACTAGCGGGAACCATGAGCAGTTCTTC